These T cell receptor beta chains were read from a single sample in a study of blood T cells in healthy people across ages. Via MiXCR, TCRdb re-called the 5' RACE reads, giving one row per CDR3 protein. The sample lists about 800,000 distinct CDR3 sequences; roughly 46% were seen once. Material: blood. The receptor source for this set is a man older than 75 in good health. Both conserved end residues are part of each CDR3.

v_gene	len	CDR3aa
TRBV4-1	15	CASSPSPGSAYEQYF
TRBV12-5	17	CASGLVLGAEGMDEQFF
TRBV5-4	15	CASSLPGRGNHEQYF
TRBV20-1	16	CSAPLGVAGGYDEQFF
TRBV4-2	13	CASSQDRTGEQYF
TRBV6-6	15	CASSTSGTGVYEQYF
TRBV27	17	CASSPTRAGVMSNEQFF
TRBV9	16	CASSAPGRTGVDGYTF
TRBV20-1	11	CSARDFGGYTF
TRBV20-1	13	CSVRGPGGSPLHF
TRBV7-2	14	CASSPNQGQETQYF
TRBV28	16	CASSLHTGIISEKLFF
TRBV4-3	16	CASSQEGTGPYNEQFF
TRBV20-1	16	CSASSRGSALTDTQYF
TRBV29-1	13	CSVVSETSYEQYF
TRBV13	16	CASSHTGTPNQETQYF
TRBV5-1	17	CASSLGLAGEAVETQYF
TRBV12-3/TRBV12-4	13	CASSLQGYGGYTF
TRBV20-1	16	CSARARGNPYNSPLHF
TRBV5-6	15	CASSLVLASSSEQFF
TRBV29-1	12	CSAGQGGYEQFF
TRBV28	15	CASVLAGQGSYEQYF
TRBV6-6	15	CASSYPGQGIYEQYF
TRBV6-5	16	CASSSRDRGPVGELFF
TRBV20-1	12	CSAPTRRNEQFF
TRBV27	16	CASSRQTGVVAGELFF
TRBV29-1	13	CSAVRDRDPEQYF
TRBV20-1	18	CSARGRVRQREGRNEQFF
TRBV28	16	CASSPTGEIAKNIQYF
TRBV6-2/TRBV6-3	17	CASRRLAGGPRRDTQYF
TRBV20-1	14	CGAESGPIYNEQFF
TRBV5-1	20	CASSRYGTSGHSAPPGELFF
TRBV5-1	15	CASSLGGKNTDTQYF
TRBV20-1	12	CSAEESTDTQYF
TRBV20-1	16	CSARKLAGSGYNEQFF
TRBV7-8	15	CASSFLGQGYNEQFF
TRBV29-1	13	CSAKTLNSYEQYF
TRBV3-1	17	CASSRTSGGLASYEQYF
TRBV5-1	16	CASSLFTSGSVDEQFF
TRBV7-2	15	CASSLVGGLGNEQYF
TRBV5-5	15	CASSLKLTAGETQYF
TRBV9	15	CASSRTGESWTEAFF
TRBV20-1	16	CGAREAGGVANYGYTF
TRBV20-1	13	CSASGRASYEQYF
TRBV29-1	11	CSVRVQDGYTF
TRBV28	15	CASRRQGTRGDTQYF
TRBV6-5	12	CASSYSGVEQFF
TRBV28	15	CASGSTRGTSYEQYF
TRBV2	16	CASRGDRRAGYNEQFF
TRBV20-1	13	CSARDGLLRGYTF
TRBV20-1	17	CSASTGTSGSYYNEQYF
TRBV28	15	CASSPPGQRRNEQFF
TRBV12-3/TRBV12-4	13	CASSSSRAGELFF
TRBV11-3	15	CASSQGTDSYNEQFF